This is a list of T cell receptor beta chains from one sample in a study of T cells in Graves' hyperthyroidism and ophthalmopathy. TCRdb ran MiXCR on the multiplex PCR reads and lists one entry per CDR3 protein. The sample lists hundreds of thousands of distinct CDR3 sequences; roughly 15% were seen once. Sequenced: blood. Every receptor here comes from a woman aged 55-70 years with Graves' ophthalmopathy. Each CDR3 is given with its conserved first and last residue. Fields, in order: J gene, clone size, D gene, V gene, CDR3 protein, CDR3 DNA. The D gene is left open where the match is weak. Size is omitted from some rows. Given values are once, few, many or a class for expanded clones.

TRBJ2-4 | many | . | TRBV20-1 | CSAHAVGGNIQYF | TGCAGTGCTCACGCCGTAGGGGGGAACATTCAGTACTTC
TRBJ1-1 | many | . | TRBV12-3/TRBV12-4 | CASSLGGWSVTEAFF | TGTGCCAGCAGTTTAGGGGGATGGTCGGTCACTGAAGCTTTCTTT
TRBJ1-3 | . | . | TRBV9 | CASSVNTGGTIYF | TGTGCCAGCAGCGTAAACACCGGGGGAACCATATATTTT
TRBJ1-5 | few | . | TRBV12-3/TRBV12-4 | CASRGGLNSNQPQHF | TGTGCCAGCAGGGGAGGATTAAATAGCAATCAGCCCCAGCATTTT
TRBJ2-2 | many | TRBD2 | TRBV3-1 | CASSQGGTDPGELFF | TGTGCCAGCAGCCAGGGGGGGACGGACCCCGGGGAGCTGTTTTTT
TRBJ1-2 | few | TRBD1 | TRBV30 | CAWSGQGAWDYGYTF | TGTGCCTGGAGTGGCCAGGGGGCTTGGGACTATGGCTACACCTTC
TRBJ2-7 | . | . | TRBV19 | CASSSGQLYEQYF | TGTGCCAGTAGTTCGGGACAACTATACGAGCAGTACTTC
TRBJ2-1 | . | . | TRBV6-1 | CASESLSGPDNEQFF | TGTGCCAGCGAGTCATTGTCGGGGCCCGACAATGAGCAGTTCTTC
TRBJ2-5 | few | TRBD2 | TRBV19 | CASCPSGRETQYF | TGTGCCAGCTGCCCTAGCGGGAGAGAGACCCAGTACTTC
TRBJ2-3 | few | TRBD2 | TRBV25-1 | CASSPYIAGPLTDTQYF | TGTGCCAGCAGCCCTTATATAGCGGGACCTCTCACAGATACGCAGTATTTT